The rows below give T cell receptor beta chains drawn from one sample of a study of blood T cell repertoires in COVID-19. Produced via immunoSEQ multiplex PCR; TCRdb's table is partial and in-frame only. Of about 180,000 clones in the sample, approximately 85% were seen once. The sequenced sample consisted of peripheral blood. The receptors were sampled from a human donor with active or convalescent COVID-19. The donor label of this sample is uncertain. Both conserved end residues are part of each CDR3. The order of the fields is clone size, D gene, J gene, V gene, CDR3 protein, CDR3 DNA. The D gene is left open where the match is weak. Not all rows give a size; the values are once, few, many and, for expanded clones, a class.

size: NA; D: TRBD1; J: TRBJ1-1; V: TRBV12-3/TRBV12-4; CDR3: CASSDRVNTEAFF; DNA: TGTGCCAGCAGCGACAGGGTGAACACTGAAGCTTTCTTT
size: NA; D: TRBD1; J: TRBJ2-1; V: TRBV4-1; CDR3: CASSQKGQGAGNEQFF; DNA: TGCGCCAGCAGCCAGAAGGGACAGGGGGCGGGTAATGAGCAGTTCTTC
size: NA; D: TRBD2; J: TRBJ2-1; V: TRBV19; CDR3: CASSPIGLAGGSYNEQFF; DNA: TGTGCCAGTAGTCCCATAGGACTAGCGGGAGGCTCCTACAATGAGCAGTTCTTC
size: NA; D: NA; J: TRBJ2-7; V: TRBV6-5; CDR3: CASSYSGGSLGYEQYF; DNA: TGTGCCAGCAGTTACTCTGGGGGGTCCTTGGGCTACGAGCAGTACTTC
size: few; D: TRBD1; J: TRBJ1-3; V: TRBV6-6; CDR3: CASSPGFPGGSGNTIYF; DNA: TGTGCCAGCAGTCCCGGCTTTCCAGGGGGCTCTGGAAACACCATATATTTT
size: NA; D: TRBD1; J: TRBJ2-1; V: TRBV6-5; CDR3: CASRETGSDEQFF; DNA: TGTGCCAGCAGGGAGACAGGGAGCGATGAGCAGTTCTTC
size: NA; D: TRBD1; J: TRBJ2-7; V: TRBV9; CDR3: CASSAGGTGVYEQYF; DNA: TGTGCCAGCAGCGCGGGGGGGACAGGGGTTTACGAGCAGTACTTC
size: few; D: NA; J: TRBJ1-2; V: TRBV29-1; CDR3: CSVVEGGGYTF; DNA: TGCAGCGTTGTTGAGGGAGGAGGCTACACCTTC
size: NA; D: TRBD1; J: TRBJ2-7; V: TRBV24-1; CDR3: CATSAGQGTDEQYF; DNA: TGTGCCACCAGTGCGGGACAGGGGACAGACGAGCAGTACTTC
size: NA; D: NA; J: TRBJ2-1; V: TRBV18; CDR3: CASSPGGLDEQFF; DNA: TGTGCCAGCTCACCCGGGGGTCTGGATGAGCAGTTCTTC
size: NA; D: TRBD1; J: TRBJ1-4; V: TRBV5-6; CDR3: CASSLTKRGQGYEKLFF; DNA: TGTGCCAGCAGCCTAACAAAAAGGGGACAGGGATATGAAAAACTGTTTTTT
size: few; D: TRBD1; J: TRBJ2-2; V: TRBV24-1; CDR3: CATSDLIGTGENTGELFF; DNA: TGTGCCACCAGTGATTTGATCGGGACAGGGGAAAACACCGGGGAGCTGTTTTTT
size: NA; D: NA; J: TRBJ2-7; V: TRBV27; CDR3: CASSLHPGLYEQYF; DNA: TGTGCCAGCAGTTTACACCCAGGACTGTACGAGCAGTACTTC
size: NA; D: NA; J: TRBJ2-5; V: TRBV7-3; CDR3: CASSSLIGETQYF; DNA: TGTGCCAGCAGCTCCCTCATCGGTGAGACCCAGTACTTC
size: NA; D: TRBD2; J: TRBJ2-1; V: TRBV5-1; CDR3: CASSLGGGLADEQFF; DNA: TGCGCCAGCAGCTTGGGCGGGGGACTAGCGGATGAGCAGTTCTTC